This T cell receptor (beta chain) was recovered during a study of chemoradiotherapy in HPV16-positive cancers (dated by TCRdb to the early 2020s). At the level of the whole study: Candidate HPV-specific T-cell clones and common TCR motifs were defined through functional T-cell assays on cells from a couple of HPV16-positive patients. The study asked whether T-cell immunity against the HPV oncoproteins E6 and E7 changes during chemoradiotherapy and whether it affects survival. Next, the candidate HPV-specific TCRs and motifs were followed in TCR repertoires from approximately 82 patients with HPV-related cancers.

The CDR3, from cysteine to phenylalanine, totals 15 residues. Only the CDR3 region is kept as DNA, spanning 45 bases read in frame from base 1. Looking up the germline V gene (reference sequence) yields CDR1 LNHDA and CDR2 SQIVND. Trimming removed 6 bases from V and 0 bases from J, leaving 11 bases between the germline ends. Repertoires were sampled multiple times during chemoradiotherapy, which allowed clonal expansion in the tumor microenvironment to be followed. The paper as a whole reports these results and caveats: Expansion of candidate HPV-specific clones and E7-related TCR motifs was observed in the tumor microenvironment during treatment, whereas no such expansion was observed for non-HPV-specific T cells. In HPV16-positive patients, expansion of HPV-responsive T cells during chemoradiotherapy was found to be associated with improved recurrence-free survival. Only two HPV16-positive patients were used to derive the functional definition of HPV-specific T cells, and the survival association was reported for HPV16-positive patients.

Library method: the immunoSEQ multiplex PCR assay. TCRdb obtained this table from immuneACCESS and retained in-frame rearrangements with V and J assigned. These tables miss some clones; where compared with another copy, unresolved V genes account for less than half of the shortfall, and the remainder is unexplained. Counted in this sample were 15,000 or so clones; 75% to 80% of them appeared once. Clones ranked in the top ten supply around 9.9% of the sample. A word on this clone: Its antigen has not been determined. Nothing much larger sits one base from this clone, and base qualities are not available.

This chain joins TRBV19 to TRBJ2-2; TRBD2 might be the D gene, on 6 matching bases. This TCR was sampled from a human donor with HPV-associated anogenital cancer. Sampling was carried out from a patient who underwent chemoradiotherapy. The CDR3 reads CASRLRGTNTGELFF. The nucleotides read TGTGCCAGTAGGCTTCGCGGGACGAACACCGGGGAGCTGTTTTTT.